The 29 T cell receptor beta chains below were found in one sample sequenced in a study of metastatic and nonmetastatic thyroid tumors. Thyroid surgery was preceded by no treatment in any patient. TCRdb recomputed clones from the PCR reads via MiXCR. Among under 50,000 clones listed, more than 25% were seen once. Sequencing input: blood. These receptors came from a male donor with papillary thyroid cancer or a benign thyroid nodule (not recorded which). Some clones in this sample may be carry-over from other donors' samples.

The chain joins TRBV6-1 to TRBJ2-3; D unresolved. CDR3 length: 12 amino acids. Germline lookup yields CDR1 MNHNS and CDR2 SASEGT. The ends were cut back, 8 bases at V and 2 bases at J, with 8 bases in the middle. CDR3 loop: CASPAPTDTQYF. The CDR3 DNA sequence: TGTGCCAGCCCGGCCCCCACAGATACGCAGTATTTT.

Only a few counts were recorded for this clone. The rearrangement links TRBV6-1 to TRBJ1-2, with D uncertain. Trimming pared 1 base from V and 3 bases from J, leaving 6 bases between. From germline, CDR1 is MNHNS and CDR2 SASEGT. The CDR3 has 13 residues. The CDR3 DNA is TGTGCCAGCAGTGAAGTCTCATACTATGGCTACACCTTC. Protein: CASSEVSYYGYTF.

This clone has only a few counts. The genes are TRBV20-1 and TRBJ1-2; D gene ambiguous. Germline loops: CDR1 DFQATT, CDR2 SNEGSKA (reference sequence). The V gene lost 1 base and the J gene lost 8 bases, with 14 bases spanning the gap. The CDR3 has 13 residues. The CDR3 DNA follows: TGCAGTGCTAGAGTTATCTACCCGAGGGGCTACACCTTC. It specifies CSARVIYPRGYTF.

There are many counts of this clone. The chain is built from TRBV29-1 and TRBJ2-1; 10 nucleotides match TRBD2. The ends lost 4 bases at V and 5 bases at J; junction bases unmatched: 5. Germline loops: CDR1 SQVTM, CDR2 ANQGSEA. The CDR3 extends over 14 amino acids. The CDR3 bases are TGCAGCGTTGGCCTAGCGGGAGTAAACAATGAGCAGTTCTTC. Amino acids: CSVGLAGVNNEQFF.

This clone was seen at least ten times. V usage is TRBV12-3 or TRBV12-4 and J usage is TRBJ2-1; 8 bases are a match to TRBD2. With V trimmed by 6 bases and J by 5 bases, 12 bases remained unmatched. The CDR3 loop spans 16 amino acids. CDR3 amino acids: CASSPRFIAGNNEQFF. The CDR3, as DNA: TGTGCCAGCAGCCCTAGGTTTATAGCGGGGAACAATGAGCAGTTCTTC.

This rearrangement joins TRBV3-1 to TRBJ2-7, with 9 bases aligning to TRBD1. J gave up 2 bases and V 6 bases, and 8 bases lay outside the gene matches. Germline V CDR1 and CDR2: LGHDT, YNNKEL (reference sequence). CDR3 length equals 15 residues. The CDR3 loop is CASSPMGQGPYEQYF. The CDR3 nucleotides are TGTGCCAGCAGTCCCATGGGACAGGGACCCTACGAGCAGTACTTC.

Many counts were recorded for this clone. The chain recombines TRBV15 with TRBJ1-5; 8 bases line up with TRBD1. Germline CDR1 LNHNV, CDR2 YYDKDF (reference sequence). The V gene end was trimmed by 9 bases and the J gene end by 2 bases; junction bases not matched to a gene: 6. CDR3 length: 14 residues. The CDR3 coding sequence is TGTGCCACAGGACAGGGATTGGGCAATCAGCCCCAGCATTTT. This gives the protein CATGQGLGNQPQHF.

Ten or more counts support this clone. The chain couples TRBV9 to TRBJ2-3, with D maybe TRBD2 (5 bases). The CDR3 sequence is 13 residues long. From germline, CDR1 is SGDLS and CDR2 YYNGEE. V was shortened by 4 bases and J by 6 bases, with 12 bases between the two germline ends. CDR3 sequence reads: CASSTRHRDTQYF. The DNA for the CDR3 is TGTGCCAGCAGCACTAGACACCGCGATACGCAGTATTTT.

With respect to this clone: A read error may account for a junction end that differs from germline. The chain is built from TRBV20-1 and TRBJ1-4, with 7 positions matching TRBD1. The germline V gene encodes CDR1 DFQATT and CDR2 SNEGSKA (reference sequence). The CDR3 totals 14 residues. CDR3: CSARDNRGHEKLFF. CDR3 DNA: TGCAGTGCTAGAGATAACAGGGGCCATGAAAAACTGTTCTTT.

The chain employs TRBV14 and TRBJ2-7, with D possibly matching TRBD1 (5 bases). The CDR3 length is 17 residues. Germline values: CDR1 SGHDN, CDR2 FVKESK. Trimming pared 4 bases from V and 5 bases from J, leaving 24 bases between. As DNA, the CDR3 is TGTGCCAGCAGCCCCACATGGAAAACAGGTCCTCTCGACGAGCAGTACTTC. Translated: CASSPTWKTGPLDEQYF.

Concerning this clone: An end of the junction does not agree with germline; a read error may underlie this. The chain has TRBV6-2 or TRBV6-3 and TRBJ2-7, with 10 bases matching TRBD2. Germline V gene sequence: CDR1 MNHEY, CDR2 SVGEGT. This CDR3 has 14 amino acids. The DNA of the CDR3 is TGCGCCAGCAGTTCGGGGACTAGCGTGAGAGAGCAGTACTTC. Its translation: CASSSGTSVREQYF.

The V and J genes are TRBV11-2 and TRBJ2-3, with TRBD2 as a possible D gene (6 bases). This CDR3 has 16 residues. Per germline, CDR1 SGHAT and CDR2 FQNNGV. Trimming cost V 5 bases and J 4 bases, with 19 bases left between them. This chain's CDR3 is CASSPRLVGVADTQYF. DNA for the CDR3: TGTGCCAGCAGCCCTAGACTAGTTGGAGTGGCAGATACGCAGTATTTT.

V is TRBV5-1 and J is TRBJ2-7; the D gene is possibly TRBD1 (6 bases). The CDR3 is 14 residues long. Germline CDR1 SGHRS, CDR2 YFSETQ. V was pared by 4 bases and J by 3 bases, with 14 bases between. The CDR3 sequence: CASSPGDRSYEQYF. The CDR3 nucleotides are TGCGCCAGCAGCCCCGGAGACAGGAGCTACGAGCAGTACTTC.

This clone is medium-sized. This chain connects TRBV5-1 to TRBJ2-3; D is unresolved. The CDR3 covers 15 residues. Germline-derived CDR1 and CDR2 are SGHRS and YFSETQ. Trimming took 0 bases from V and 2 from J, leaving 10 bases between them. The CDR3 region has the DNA TGCGCCAGCAGCTTGGCCAAGGGTAACACAGATACGCAGTATTTT. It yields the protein CASSLAKGNTDTQYF.

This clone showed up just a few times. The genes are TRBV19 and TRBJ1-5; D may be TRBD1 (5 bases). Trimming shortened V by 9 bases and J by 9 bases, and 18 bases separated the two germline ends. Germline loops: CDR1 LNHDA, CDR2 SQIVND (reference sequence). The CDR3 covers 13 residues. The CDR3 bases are TGTGCCAGCTCCCATGGGACGTCTGGGCCCCAGCATTTT. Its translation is CASSHGTSGPQHF.

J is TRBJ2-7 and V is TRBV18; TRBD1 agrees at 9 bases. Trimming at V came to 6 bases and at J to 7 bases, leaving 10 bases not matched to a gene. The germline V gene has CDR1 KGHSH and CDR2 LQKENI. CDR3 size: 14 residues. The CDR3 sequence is CASSPESGTGEQYF. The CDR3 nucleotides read TGTGCCAGCTCCCCAGAGTCCGGGACAGGGGAGCAGTACTTC. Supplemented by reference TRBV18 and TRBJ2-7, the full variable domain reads NAGVMQNPRHLVRRRGQEARLRCSPMKGHSHVYWYRQLPEEGLKFMVYLQKENIIDESGMPKERFSAEFPKEGPSILRIQQVVRGDSAAYFCASSPESGTGEQYFGPGTRLTVT.

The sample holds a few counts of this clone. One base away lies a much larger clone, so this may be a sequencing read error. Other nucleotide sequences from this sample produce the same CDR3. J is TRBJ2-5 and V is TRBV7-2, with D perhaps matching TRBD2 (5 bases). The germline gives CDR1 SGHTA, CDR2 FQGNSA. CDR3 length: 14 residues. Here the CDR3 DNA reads TGTGCCAGCAGCTTAAGGCTAGCTCAAGAGACACAGTACTTC. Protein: CASSLRLAQETQYF.

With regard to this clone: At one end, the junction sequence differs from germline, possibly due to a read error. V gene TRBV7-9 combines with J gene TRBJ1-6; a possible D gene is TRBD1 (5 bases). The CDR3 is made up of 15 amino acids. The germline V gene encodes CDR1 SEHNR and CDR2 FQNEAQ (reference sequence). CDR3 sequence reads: CASGLGDGGNSPLHF. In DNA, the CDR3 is TGTGCCAGCGGCTTAGGGGACGGGGGTAATTCACCCCTCCACTTT.

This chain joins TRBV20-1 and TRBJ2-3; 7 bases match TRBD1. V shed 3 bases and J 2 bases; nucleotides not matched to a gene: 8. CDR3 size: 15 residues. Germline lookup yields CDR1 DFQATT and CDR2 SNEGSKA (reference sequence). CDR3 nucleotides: TGCAGTGCTAGTGTGTCAGGGGGATACACAGATACGCAGTATTTT. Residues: CSASVSGGYTDTQYF.

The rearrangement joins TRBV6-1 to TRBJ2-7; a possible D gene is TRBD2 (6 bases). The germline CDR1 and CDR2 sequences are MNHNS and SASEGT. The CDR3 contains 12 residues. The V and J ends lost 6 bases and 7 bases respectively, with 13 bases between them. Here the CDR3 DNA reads TGTGCCAGCAGAGACACCGCGGGAGAGCAGTACTTC. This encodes CASRDTAGEQYF.

This chain's CDR3 is CASSIGLAGLSYEQYF. The CDR3 DNA sequence: TGTGCCAGCAGTATCGGACTAGCGGGACTCTCCTACGAGCAGTACTTC. The chain combines TRBV6-1 with TRBJ2-7, with 12 nucleotides matching TRBD2. CDR1 MNHNS and CDR2 SASEGT come from the germline V gene. Trimming at V came to 5 bases and at J to 0 bases, leaving 5 bases not matched to a gene. The CDR3 runs 16 residues.

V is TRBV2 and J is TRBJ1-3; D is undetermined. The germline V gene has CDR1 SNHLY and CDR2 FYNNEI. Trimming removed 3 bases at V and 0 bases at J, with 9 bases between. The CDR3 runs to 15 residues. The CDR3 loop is CASSEFKGSGNTIYF. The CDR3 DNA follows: TGTGCCAGCAGTGAGTTTAAGGGCTCTGGAAACACCATATATTTT.

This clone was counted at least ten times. CDR3 loop: CASSDWVYYGYTF. The DNA for the CDR3 is TGTGCCAGCAGTGACTGGGTGTACTATGGCTACACCTTC. This chain joins TRBV2 and TRBJ1-2; D unclear. V lost 3 bases and J lost 3, with 8 bases in between. The CDR3 extends over 13 amino acids. Germline lookup yields CDR1 SNHLY and CDR2 FYNNEI.

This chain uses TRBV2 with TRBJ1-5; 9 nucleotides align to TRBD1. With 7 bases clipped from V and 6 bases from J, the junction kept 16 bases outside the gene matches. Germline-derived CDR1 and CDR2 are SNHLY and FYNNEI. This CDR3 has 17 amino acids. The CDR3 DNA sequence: TGTGCCAGCACCCGAAGGGCCGGGGACAGGGTTGGTCAGCCCCAGCATTTT. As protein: CASTRRAGDRVGQPQHF.

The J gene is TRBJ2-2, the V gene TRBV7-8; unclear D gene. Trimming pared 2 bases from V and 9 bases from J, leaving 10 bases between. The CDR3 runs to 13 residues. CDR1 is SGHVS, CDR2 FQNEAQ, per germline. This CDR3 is CASSLWLGRELFF. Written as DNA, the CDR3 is TGTGCCAGCAGCTTATGGTTAGGGAGGGAGCTGTTTTTT. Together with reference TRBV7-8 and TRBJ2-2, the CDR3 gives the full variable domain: GAGVSQSPRYKVAKRGQDVALRCDPISGHVSLFWYQQALGQGPEFLTYFQNEAQLDKSGLPSDRFFAERPEGSVSTLKIQRTQQEDSAVYLCASSLWLGRELFFGEGSRLTVL.

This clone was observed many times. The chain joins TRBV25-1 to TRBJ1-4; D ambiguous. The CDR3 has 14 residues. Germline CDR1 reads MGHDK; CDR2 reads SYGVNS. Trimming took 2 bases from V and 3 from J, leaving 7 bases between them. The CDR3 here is CASSEELSNEKLFF. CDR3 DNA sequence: TGTGCCAGCAGTGAAGAATTATCTAATGAAAAACTGTTTTTT.

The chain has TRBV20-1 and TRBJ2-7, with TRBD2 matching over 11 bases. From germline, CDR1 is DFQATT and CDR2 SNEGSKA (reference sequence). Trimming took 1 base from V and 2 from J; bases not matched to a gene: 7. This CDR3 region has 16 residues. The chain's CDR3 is CSARVLAGGFTYEQYF. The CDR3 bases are TGCAGTGCTAGAGTATTAGCGGGAGGGTTTACCTACGAGCAGTACTTC.

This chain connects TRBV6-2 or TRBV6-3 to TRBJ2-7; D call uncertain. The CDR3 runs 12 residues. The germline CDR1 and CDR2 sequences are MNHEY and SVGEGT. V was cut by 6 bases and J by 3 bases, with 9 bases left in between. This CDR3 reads CASSPPFYEQYF. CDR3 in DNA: TGTGCCAGCAGCCCACCTTTCTACGAGCAGTACTTC.

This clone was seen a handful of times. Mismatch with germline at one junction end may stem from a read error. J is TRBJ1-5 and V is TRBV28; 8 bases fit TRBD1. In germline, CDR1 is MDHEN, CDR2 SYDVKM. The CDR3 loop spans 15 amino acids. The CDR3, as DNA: TGTGTCAGCAAAAAAGACAGGGGAGGCAATCAGCCCCAGCATTTT. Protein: CVSKKDRGGNQPQHF.